Described below is a single TCR beta chain sequence and its context. This record comes from a study of OX40 agonist ivuxolimab in advanced cancers. As for the study in general: All patients had ivuxolimab intravenously every 2 weeks at 0.01 to 10 mg/kg. Of the participants, approximately 40% had some prior anti-PD-1, anti-PD-L1 or anti-CTLA-4 therapy, which was allowed.

Data came from immunoSEQ multiplex PCR; TCRdb stores just in-frame clones and leaves some out. This table has tens of thousands of clones, roughly 84% appearing once. This material consisted of CD4+ or CD8+ T cells sorted from blood, taken in a trial of the OX40 agonist ivuxolimab. The TCR sequence derives from an adult with an advanced solid tumor such as melanoma, head and neck, liver or kidney cancer.

CDR3 sequence reads: CASRGPSSNQPQHF. The DNA for the CDR3 is TGTGCCAGCAGGGGTCCGTCGAGCAATCAGCCCCAGCATTTT. The J gene is TRBJ1-5, the V gene TRBV7-8, with D hard to call. V lost 6 bases and J lost 1, with 10 bases in between. This CDR3 is 14 amino acids long. CDR1 and CDR2 (germline): SGHVS, FQNEAQ.